This passage covers 8 T cell receptor beta chains from one sample sequenced in a study of cytomegalovirus exposure and HLA in healthy donors. Only in-frame clones appear in the TCRdb table, and some are missing; sequencing was by immunoSEQ multiplex PCR. Here the sample spans 200,000 or so clones, around 80% being singletons. Specimen: PBMCs. Every receptor here comes from a woman aged 25-40 years in good health and CMV-seropositive.

In DNA form, the CDR3 reads TGTGCCAGCAGTGAAGAAATCGGGACATCTGGCTACACCTTC. Translated: CASSEEIGTSGYTF. This chain connects TRBV2 to TRBJ1-2, with D possibly matching TRBD1 (6 bases). The CDR3 is 14 amino acids. The V end lost 1 base, the J end lost 7 bases, and 13 bases lay between the germline ends. From germline, CDR1 is SNHLY and CDR2 FYNNEI.

The V call is TRBV4-2, the J call TRBJ1-1, with a tentative D call TRBD1 (5 bases). CDR3 size: 15 residues. V was trimmed by 0 bases and J by 1 base, leaving 9 bases between them. Germline CDR1 and CDR2: LGHNA and YNFKEQ. CDR3 in DNA: TGTGCCAGCAGCCAAGATCCAGGGCGGAACACTGAAGCTTTCTTT. This gives the protein CASSQDPGRNTEAFF.

The V and J genes are TRBV28 and TRBJ1-5, with 8 bases aligning to TRBD1. The CDR3 sequence is 15 residues long. CDR1 and CDR2 from the germline V gene are MDHEN and SYDVKM. After removal of 6 bases from V and 0 bases from J, the junction contained 4 bases not matched to a gene. The CDR3 DNA reads as TGTGCCAGCAGGGGGACAGGTTATAGCAATCAGCCCCAGCATTTT. This gives the protein CASRGTGYSNQPQHF.

The V and J genes are TRBV5-6 and TRBJ2-3, with 7 bases aligning to TRBD1. This CDR3 contains 16 residues. Germline V gene sequence: CDR1 SGHDT, CDR2 YYEEEE. V lost 3 bases, J lost 2 bases, and 9 bases stayed unmatched. The CDR3 nucleotides are TGTGCCAGCAGCTCGGAGACAGGGTTGTTCACAGATACGCAGTATTTT. Its translation is CASSSETGLFTDTQYF.

The V call is TRBV6-4, the J call TRBJ1-5, with D tentatively TRBD1 (5 bases). V lost 2 bases and J 3 bases, leaving 14 bases between the germline ends. Per the germline V gene, CDR1 is MRHNA and CDR2 is SNTAGT. This CDR3 has 16 residues. Here the CDR3 reads CASSDGGGYNNQPQHF. For the CDR3, the DNA is TGTGCCAGCAGTGACGGGGGGGGTTATAACAATCAGCCCCAGCATTTT.

The chain joins TRBV11-3 to TRBJ2-3, with 7 bases aligning to TRBD1. The V gene end was trimmed by 5 bases and the J gene end by 2 bases; junction bases not matched to a gene: 7. CDR1 is SGHNT, CDR2 YENEEA, per germline. This CDR3 has 15 amino acids. CDR3 DNA: TGTGCCAGCAGCCCGCGACAGGGTCACACAGATACGCAGTATTTT. Residues: CASSPRQGHTDTQYF. Full variable domain (missing parts from reference TRBV11-3 and TRBJ2-3): EAGVVQSPRYKIIEKKQPVAFWCNPISGHNTLYWYLQNLGQGPELLIRYENEEAVDDSQLPKDRFSAERLKGVDSTLKIQPAELGDSAVYLCASSPRQGHTDTQYFGPGTRLTVL.

The genes are TRBV11-2 and TRBJ2-1; 7 positions match TRBD2. Unmatched junction bases numbered 4, after V lost 3 bases and J lost 5 bases. The CDR3 sequence is 14 residues long. Germline V gives CDR1 SGHAT, CDR2 FQNNGV. The CDR3 region is CASSFAGVDNEQFF. The DNA for the CDR3 is TGTGCCAGCAGCTTCGCGGGGGTCGACAATGAGCAGTTCTTC.

J is TRBJ1-5 and V is TRBV28; possibly TRBD1 for D (6 bases). Trimming took 2 bases from V and 7 from J, leaving 18 bases between them. CDR1 is MDHEN, CDR2 SYDVKM, per germline. The CDR3 covers 16 residues. The CDR3 region has the DNA TGTGCCAGCAGTTTAGAGCGGTACAGGGAAGAGCAGCCCCAGCATTTT. Amino acid sequence: CASSLERYREEQPQHF. Drawing the rest from reference TRBV28 and TRBJ1-5, the complete variable domain is DVKVTQSSRYLVKRTGEKVFLECVQDMDHENMFWYRQDPGLGLRLIYFSYDVKMKEKGDIPEGYSVSREKKERFSLILESASTNQTSMYLCASSLERYREEQPQHFGDGTRLSIL.